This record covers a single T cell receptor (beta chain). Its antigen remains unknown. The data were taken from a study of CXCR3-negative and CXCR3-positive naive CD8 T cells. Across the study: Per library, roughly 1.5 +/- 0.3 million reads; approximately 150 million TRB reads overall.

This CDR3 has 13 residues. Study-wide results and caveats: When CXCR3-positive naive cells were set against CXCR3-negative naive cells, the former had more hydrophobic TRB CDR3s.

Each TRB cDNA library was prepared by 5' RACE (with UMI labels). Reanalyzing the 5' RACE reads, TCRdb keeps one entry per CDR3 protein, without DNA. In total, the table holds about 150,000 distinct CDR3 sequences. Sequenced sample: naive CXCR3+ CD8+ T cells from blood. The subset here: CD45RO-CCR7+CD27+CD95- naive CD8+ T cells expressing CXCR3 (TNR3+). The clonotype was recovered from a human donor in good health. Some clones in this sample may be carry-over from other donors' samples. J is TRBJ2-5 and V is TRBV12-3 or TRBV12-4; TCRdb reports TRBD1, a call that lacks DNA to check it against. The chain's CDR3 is CASSKQGPETQYF.